What follows is one T cell receptor (beta chain) and its context. Its specificity is unknown. Only CD45RO-negative cells positively selected for CCR7 counted as naive CD8 cells, so terminally differentiated effector memory CD45RA+ cells were excluded. Adult donors, all healthy and HIV-negative, had no recent acute infections or vaccinations. This specimen comes from a study of shared clonotypes between healthy human individuals. Study as a whole: Every donor yielded three CD4 naive, three CD4 memory, two CD8 naive and one CD8 memory plate. Notes on the study in general: Naive subsets typically showed greater estimated richness than memory subsets. Sorted-subset samples were not fully sequenced, rarefaction indicated.

This CDR3 has 13 amino acids. The V end lost 0 bases, the J end lost 6 bases, and 7 bases lay between the germline ends. CDR1 and CDR2 (germline): SGHRS, YFSETQ. Repertoires were generated with immunoSEQ multiplex PCR, while TCRdb's copy carries only in-frame clones and drops some. The table shows about 590,000 clones, with less than 97% occurring only once. The sample consisted of naive CD8+ T cells sorted from blood. The clonotype was recovered from a woman aged 25-40 years in good health. The gene calls are TRBV5-1 and TRBJ2-4; D uncertain. Written as DNA, the CDR3 is TGCGCCAGCAGCTTGGAGCAAGGAAACATTCAGTACTTC. Translating gives CASSLEQGNIQYF. The complete variable domain, with remaining parts taken from reference TRBV5-1 and TRBJ2-4, reads KAGVTQTPRYLIKTRGQQVTLSCSPISGHRSVSWYQQTPGQGLQFLFEYFSETQRNKGNFPGRFSGRQFSNSRSEMNVSTLELGDSALYLCASSLEQGNIQYFGAGTRLSVL.